These 13 T cell receptor beta chains were sequenced from one sample in a study of T cells after yellow fever vaccination. TCRdb re-analysed the 5' RACE reads in MiXCR, keeping a single row per CDR3 protein. The table shows 100,000 to 150,000 distinct CDR3 sequences, with roughly 10% occurring only once. Material: CD8+ T cells sorted from PBMCs, obtained on the day of the yellow fever booster vaccination. Every receptor here comes from a man between 18 and 29 years old who received the YFV17D yellow fever vaccine.

The chain links TRBV5-5 to TRBJ1-5, with TRBD1 identical over 7 bases. With 1 base clipped from V and 7 bases from J, the junction kept 11 bases outside the gene matches. Germline-derived CDR1 and CDR2 are SGHKS and YYEKEE (reference sequence). This CDR3 comprises 16 residues. The CDR3 sequence is CASSLSWVRGWQPQHF. In DNA form, the CDR3 reads TGTGCCAGCAGCTTGTCATGGGTCAGGGGGTGGCAGCCCCAGCATTTT.

DNA of the CDR3: TGTGCTAGTCGGGCGGGGGGGCTAGCAGATACGCAGTATTTT. It translates to CASRAGGLADTQYF. The rearrangement uses TRBV12-5 and TRBJ2-3; the match to TRBD2 covers 9 bases. In germline, CDR1 is LGHNT, CDR2 FRNRAP. V shed 8 bases and J 4 bases; nucleotides not matched to a gene: 7. This CDR3 contains 14 residues. Full variable domain (outside the CDR3, taken from reference TRBV12-5 and TRBJ2-3): DARVTQTPRHKVTEMGQEVTMRCQPILGHNTVFWYRQTMMQGLELLAYFRNRAPLDDSGMPKDRFSAEMPDATLATLKIQPSEPRDSAVYFCASRAGGLADTQYFGPGTRLTVL.

This clonotype came up a few times. The chain employs TRBV7-2 and TRBJ2-1; D is unresolved. CDR3 size: 15 residues. V lost 5 bases to trimming and J lost 3 bases, with 14 bases between them. Germline lookup yields CDR1 SGHTA and CDR2 FQGNSA. CDR3 region: CASSREKPLYNEQFF. In DNA form, the CDR3 reads TGTGCCAGCAGCCGAGAGAAGCCCCTCTACAATGAGCAGTTCTTC.

A few counts support this clonotype. The chain recombines TRBV7-2 with TRBJ2-7; D call uncertain. The CDR3 totals 11 residues. The V end was cut by 6 bases, the J end by 1 base, with 4 bases between. Per the germline V gene, CDR1 is SGHTA and CDR2 is FQGNSA. CDR3 loop: CASRRSYEQYF. CDR3 coding DNA: TGTGCCAGCAGGCGGTCCTACGAGCAGTACTTC.

This clonotype was seen more than once but under ten times. CDR3 sequence (DNA): TGTGCCAGCAGCCTACCTGGACAAACCTACGAGCAGTACTTC. This sequence encodes CASSLPGQTYEQYF. The chain uses TRBV7-9 and TRBJ2-7; weak D call: TRBD1 (5 bases). The CDR3 loop spans 14 amino acids. Germline values: CDR1 SEHNR, CDR2 FQNEAQ (reference sequence). Trimming cost V 5 bases and J 2 bases, with 13 bases left between them.

In this sample, this clonotype turned up many times. This chain uses TRBV27 with TRBJ2-3, with 11 bases fitting TRBD2. The CDR3 length is 14 residues. The V and J ends lost 5 bases and 8 bases, in that order; junction bases with no gene match: 6. Germline V gives CDR1 MNHEY, CDR2 SMNVEV (reference sequence). In DNA form, the CDR3 reads TGTGCCAGCAGTCCCTTAGCGGGGGGGCGTACGCAGTATTTT. Translating gives CASSPLAGGRTQYF.

This clonotype was found a few times. The chain combines TRBV12-5 with TRBJ2-1; TRBD1 might be the D (5 bases). The CDR3 length is 11 residues. The V gene's germline CDR1 is LGHNT and CDR2 FRNRAP. V lost 10 bases and J lost 9, with 13 bases in between. CDR3 protein: CATRFGAEQFF. CDR3 nucleotides: TGTGCTACCCGTTTTGGGGCTGAGCAGTTCTTC.

The V gene is TRBV6-5, the J gene TRBJ2-4; TRBD2 might be the D (5 bases). V gave up 5 bases and J gave up 0 bases, with 8 bases separating them. Germline V gene lookup returns CDR1 MNHEY and CDR2 SVGAGI. The CDR3 is 14 residues long. The CDR3 bases are TGTGCCAGCAGTCAGAGGGTAGCCAAAAACATTCAGTACTTC. Translated: CASSQRVAKNIQYF.

This clonotype was detected only a few times. The chain is built from TRBV6-2 or TRBV6-3 and TRBJ2-1; D is perhaps TRBD2 (6 bases). Between the trimmed V and J ends, which lost 2 bases and 7 bases, there was a span of 9 bases. This CDR3 comprises 13 residues. The germline gives CDR1 MNHEY, CDR2 SVGEGT. This chain's CDR3 is CASSYGGANEQFF. The CDR3 DNA reads as TGTGCCAGCAGTTACGGCGGGGCGAATGAGCAGTTCTTC.

The chain links TRBV19 to TRBJ2-6; D is undetermined. V lost 6 bases and J 0 bases, leaving 12 bases between the germline ends. Germline V gives CDR1 LNHDA, CDR2 SQIVND (reference sequence). The CDR3 totals 16 residues. The CDR3 nucleotides read TGTGCCAGTAGAGTCGGCAGAAACTCTGGGGCCAACGTCCTGACTTTC. Encoded protein: CASRVGRNSGANVLTF.

This clonotype was observed a few times. This chain connects TRBV29-1 to TRBJ2-3; 9 nucleotides align to TRBD1. This CDR3 spans 14 amino acids. Per germline, CDR1 SQVTM and CDR2 ANQGSEA. The ends lost 5 bases at V and 4 bases at J; junction bases unmatched: 7. The DNA of the CDR3 is TGCAGCGTTTTTGGGGACAGGGAGGCAGATACGCAGTATTTT. This codes for CSVFGDREADTQYF.

This clonotype was counted ten times or more. V and J are TRBV6-2 or TRBV6-3 and TRBJ2-7; weak D call: TRBD1 (5 bases). Germline loops: CDR1 MNHEY, CDR2 SVGEGT. V was shortened by 5 bases and J by 2 bases, with 19 bases between the two germline ends. The CDR3 totals 16 residues. CDR3 nucleotides: TGTGCCAGCAGTCCCCAGGGTACATGGAACCCCTACGAGCAGTACGTC. The encoded protein is CASSPQGTWNPYEQYV.

This clonotype was recorded a few times. The CDR3 does not close with the conserved phenylalanine or tryptophan, likely indicating a read error. The limits of the CDR3 on the DNA are not certain, so only TCRdb's listed CDR3 is given. The chain uses TRBV6-2 or TRBV6-3 and TRBJ2-5; the table names TRBD2, a call not compared with the DNA. A total of 13 residues make up the CDR3, ends included. Germline CDR1 and CDR2: MNHEY and SVGEGT. The CDR3 loop is CASSLYGSGGQGI.